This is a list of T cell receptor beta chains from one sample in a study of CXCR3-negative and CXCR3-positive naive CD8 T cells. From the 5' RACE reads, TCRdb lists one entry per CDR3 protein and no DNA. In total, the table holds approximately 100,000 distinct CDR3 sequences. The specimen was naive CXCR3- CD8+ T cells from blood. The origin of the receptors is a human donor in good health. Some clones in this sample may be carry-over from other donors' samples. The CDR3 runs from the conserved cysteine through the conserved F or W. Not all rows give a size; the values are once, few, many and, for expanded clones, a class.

CAISEELNTGELFF,NA,TRBJ2-2,TRBV10-3,14
CASSFQRGLKAYEQYF,NA,TRBJ2-7,TRBV7-2,16
CASSWTGPTYEQYF,NA,TRBJ2-7,TRBV5-1,14
CSVSMYQETQYF,NA,TRBJ2-5,TRBV29-1,12
CASSPSNGANVLTF,NA,TRBJ2-6,TRBV11-2,14
CASSTGTGLIGELFF,NA,TRBJ2-2,TRBV12-3/TRBV12-4,15
CATLGGANYEQYF,NA,TRBJ2-7,TRBV2,13
CSVEGALEQYF,NA,TRBJ2-7,TRBV29-1,11
CASSSLAGGRTGELFF,NA,TRBJ2-2,TRBV12-3/TRBV12-4,16
CASSSTAVGTEAFF,NA,TRBJ1-1,TRBV7-9,14
CSVAGQSGYGELFF,NA,TRBJ2-2,TRBV29-1,14
CASSFTEETQYF,NA,TRBJ2-5,TRBV12-3/TRBV12-4,12
CASSYPSLGAEAFF,NA,TRBJ1-1,TRBV19,14
CASSLTGGLLAGTNNEQFF,NA,TRBJ2-1,TRBV19,19
CASGPGNNSPLHF,NA,TRBJ1-6,TRBV12-3/TRBV12-4,13
CSALGGNYYEQYF,NA,TRBJ2-7,TRBV29-1,13
CASKVSPGSVNNEQFF,NA,TRBJ2-1,TRBV6-5,16
CASSLEGGWGPGVYNEQFF,NA,TRBJ2-1,TRBV7-8,19
CASSGLAGGYEQFF,NA,TRBJ2-1,TRBV25-1,14
CASSSGLVTYEQYF,NA,TRBJ2-7,TRBV7-9,14
CASSFQGDYGYTF,NA,TRBJ1-2,TRBV12-3/TRBV12-4,13
CASSSGTSGRIYEQYF,NA,TRBJ2-7,TRBV28,16
CASSLGVVSYNEQFF,NA,TRBJ2-1,TRBV28,15
CASSSRTAPWEGYTF,NA,TRBJ1-2,TRBV7-9,15
CASSSTGGRETQYF,NA,TRBJ2-5,TRBV7-2,14
CSARDRNKGYNQPQHF,NA,TRBJ1-5,TRBV20-1,16
CASSLGGGLYEQYF,NA,TRBJ2-7,TRBV12-3/TRBV12-4,14
CASSERGQGMKQYF,NA,TRBJ2-7,TRBV2,14
CASSPPEVAKPLYNEQFF,NA,TRBJ2-1,TRBV11-2,18
CASSGNRHEQYF,NA,TRBJ2-7,TRBV7-9,12
CASSVGDNTEAFF,NA,TRBJ1-1,TRBV9,13
CASSSAGDVFLRGYTF,NA,TRBJ1-2,TRBV12-3/TRBV12-4,16
CASSPLGTGVETQYF,NA,TRBJ2-5,TRBV12-3/TRBV12-4,15
CASSPQGTGNTIYF,NA,TRBJ1-3,TRBV4-1,14
CSSGEGSYNEQFF,NA,TRBJ2-1,TRBV29-1,13
CASSQLGNTGELFF,NA,TRBJ2-2,TRBV7-3,14
CASSQDLGWETQYF,NA,TRBJ2-5,TRBV4-3,14
CASSQYLEESTGQYF,NA,TRBJ2-7,TRBV4-3,15
CASSGAGGRFF,NA,TRBJ2-1,TRBV12-3/TRBV12-4,11
CASSSRLAVYEQYF,NA,TRBJ2-7,TRBV12-3/TRBV12-4,14
CASSVEGASYEQYF,NA,TRBJ2-7,TRBV9,14
CASSLSYTQYF,NA,TRBJ2-3,TRBV28,11
CASSLARHTEAFF,NA,TRBJ1-1,TRBV28,13
CASSLRDRPIYEQYF,NA,TRBJ2-7,TRBV7-3,15
CSASPSGGYEQYF,NA,TRBJ2-7,TRBV20-1,13
CSAQEGGEQYF,NA,TRBJ2-7,TRBV20-1,11
CASSQGTGPEAFF,NA,TRBJ1-1,TRBV4-1,13
CASSVARGPYEQYF,NA,TRBJ2-7,TRBV9,14
CASSLVNQPQHF,NA,TRBJ1-5,TRBV7-2,12
CASSPRTSGSADTQYF,medium-sized,TRBJ2-3,TRBV2,16
CASSKPSRGPHNEQFF,NA,TRBJ2-1,TRBV21-1,16
CASSRGAYNEQFF,NA,TRBJ2-1,TRBV27,13
CASGGTPSYEQYF,NA,TRBJ2-7,TRBV2,13
CASSYFGEGTGELFF,NA,TRBJ2-2,TRBV6-6,15
CASSSSELGGFYEQYF,NA,TRBJ2-7,TRBV28,16
CASSPPPTGLGQPQHF,NA,TRBJ1-5,TRBV27,16
CASSLVAGAGTEAFF,NA,TRBJ1-1,TRBV5-1,15